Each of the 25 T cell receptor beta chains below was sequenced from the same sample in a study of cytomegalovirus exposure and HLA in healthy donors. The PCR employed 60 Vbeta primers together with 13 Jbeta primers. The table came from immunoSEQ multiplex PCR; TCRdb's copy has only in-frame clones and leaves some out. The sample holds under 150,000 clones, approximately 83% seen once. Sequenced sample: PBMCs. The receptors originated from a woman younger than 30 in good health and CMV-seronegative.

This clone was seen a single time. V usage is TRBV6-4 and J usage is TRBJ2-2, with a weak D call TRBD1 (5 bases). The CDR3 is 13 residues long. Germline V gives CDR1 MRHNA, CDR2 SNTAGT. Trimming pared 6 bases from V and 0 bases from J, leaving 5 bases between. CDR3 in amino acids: CASSRANTGELFF. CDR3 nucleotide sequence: TGTGCCAGCAGCAGGGCGAACACCGGGGAGCTGTTTTTT.

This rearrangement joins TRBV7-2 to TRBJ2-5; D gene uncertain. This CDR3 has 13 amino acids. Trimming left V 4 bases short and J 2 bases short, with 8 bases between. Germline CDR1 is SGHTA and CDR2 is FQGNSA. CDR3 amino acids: CASSSPTQETQYF. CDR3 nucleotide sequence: TGTGCCAGCAGCTCCCCAACACAAGAGACCCAGTACTTC.

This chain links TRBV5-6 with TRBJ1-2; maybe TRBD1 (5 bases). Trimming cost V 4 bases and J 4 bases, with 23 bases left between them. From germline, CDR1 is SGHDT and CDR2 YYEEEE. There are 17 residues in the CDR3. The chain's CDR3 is CASSTPGGGGTVYGYTF. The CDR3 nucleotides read TGTGCCAGCAGCACTCCTGGAGGCGGGGGGACGGTCTATGGCTACACCTTC.

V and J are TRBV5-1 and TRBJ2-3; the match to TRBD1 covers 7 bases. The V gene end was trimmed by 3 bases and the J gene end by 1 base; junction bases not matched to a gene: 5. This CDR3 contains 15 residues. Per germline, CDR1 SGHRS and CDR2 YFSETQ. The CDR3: CASSWGQFGTDTQYF. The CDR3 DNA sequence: TGCGCCAGCAGCTGGGGACAGTTTGGCACAGATACGCAGTATTTT. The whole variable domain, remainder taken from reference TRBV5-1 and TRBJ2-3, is KAGVTQTPRYLIKTRGQQVTLSCSPISGHRSVSWYQQTPGQGLQFLFEYFSETQRNKGNFPGRFSGRQFSNSRSEMNVSTLELGDSALYLCASSWGQFGTDTQYFGPGTRLTVL.

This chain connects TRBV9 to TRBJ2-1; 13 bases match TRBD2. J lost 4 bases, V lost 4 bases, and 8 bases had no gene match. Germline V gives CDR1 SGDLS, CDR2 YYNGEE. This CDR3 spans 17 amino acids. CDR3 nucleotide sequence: TGTGCCAGCAGCCCGAGACCGGGACTAGCGGGGTACAATGAGCAGTTCTTC. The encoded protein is CASSPRPGLAGYNEQFF.

CDR3 DNA: TGTGCCAGCAGCGGAGGTATCCAGGGGTTGAACACTGAAGCTTTCTTT. Its protein is CASSGGIQGLNTEAFF. The rearrangement links TRBV7-9 to TRBJ1-1; tentatively, D is TRBD1 (6 bases). The CDR3 is 16 residues long. Trimming cost V 5 bases and J 0 bases, with 16 bases left between them. Germline V gives CDR1 SEHNR, CDR2 FQNEAQ (reference sequence).

CDR3 sequence (DNA): TGCGCCAGCAGCCAAGCTTCAGGGAGGGGAAACACCATATATTTT. Translation: CASSQASGRGNTIYF. The rearrangement joins TRBV4-1 to TRBJ1-3; a weak D match, TRBD1 (5 bases). This CDR3 has 15 residues. Germline CDR1 and CDR2: MGHRA and YSYEKL. The V end was cut by 1 base, the J end by 4 bases, with 11 bases between.

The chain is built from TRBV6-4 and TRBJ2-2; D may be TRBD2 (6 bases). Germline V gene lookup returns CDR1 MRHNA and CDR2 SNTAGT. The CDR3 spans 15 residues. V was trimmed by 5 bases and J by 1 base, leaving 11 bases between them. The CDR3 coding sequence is TGTGCCAGCAGTCCCGGGACTGGGAACACCGGGGAGCTGTTTTTT. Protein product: CASSPGTGNTGELFF.

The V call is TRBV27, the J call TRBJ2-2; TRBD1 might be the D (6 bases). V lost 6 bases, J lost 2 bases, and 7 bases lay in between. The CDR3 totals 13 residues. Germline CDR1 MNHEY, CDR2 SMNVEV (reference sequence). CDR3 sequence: CASRDSNTGELFF. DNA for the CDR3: TGTGCCAGCAGGGACAGTAACACCGGGGAGCTGTTTTTT.

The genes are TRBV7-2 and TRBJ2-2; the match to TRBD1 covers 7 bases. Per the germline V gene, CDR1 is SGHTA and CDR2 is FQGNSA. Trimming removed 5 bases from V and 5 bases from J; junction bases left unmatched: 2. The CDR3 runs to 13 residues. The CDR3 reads CASSQQGTGELFF. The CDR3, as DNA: TGTGCCAGCAGCCAACAGGGGACCGGGGAGCTGTTTTTT.

The CDR3 is CASSTHRGQGNQPQHF. The CDR3 DNA reads as TGTGCCAGCAGCACCCACCGGGGACAGGGAAATCAGCCCCAGCATTTT. This chain uses TRBV11-2 with TRBJ1-5; 9 nucleotides align to TRBD1. The ends lost 5 bases at V and 4 bases at J; junction bases unmatched: 9. Germline V gene data show CDR1 as SGHAT and CDR2 as FQNNGV. CDR3 length: 16 amino acids.

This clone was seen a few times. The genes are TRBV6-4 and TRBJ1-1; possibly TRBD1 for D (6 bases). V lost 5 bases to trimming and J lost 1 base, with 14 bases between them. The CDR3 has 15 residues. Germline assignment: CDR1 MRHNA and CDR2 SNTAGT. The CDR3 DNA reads TGTGCCAGCAGTTTCACAGGGTCGGGGAACACTGAAGCTTTCTTT. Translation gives CASSFTGSGNTEAFF.

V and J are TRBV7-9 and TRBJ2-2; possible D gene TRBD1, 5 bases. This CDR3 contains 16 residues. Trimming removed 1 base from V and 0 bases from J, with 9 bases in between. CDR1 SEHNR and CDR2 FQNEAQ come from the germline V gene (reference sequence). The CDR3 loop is CASSLGRAANTGELFF. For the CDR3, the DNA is TGTGCCAGCAGCTTAGGCAGGGCTGCGAACACCGGGGAGCTGTTTTTT.

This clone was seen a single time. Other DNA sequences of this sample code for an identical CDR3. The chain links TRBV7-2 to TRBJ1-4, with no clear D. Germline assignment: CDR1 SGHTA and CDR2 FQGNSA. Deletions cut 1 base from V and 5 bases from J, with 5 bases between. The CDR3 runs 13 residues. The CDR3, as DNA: TGTGCCAGCAGCTTAGGGCAGAATGAAAAACTGTTTTTT. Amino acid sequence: CASSLGQNEKLFF.

The CDR3 loop is CASSKREGGETQYF. The CDR3 bases are TGTGCCAGCAGTAAGCGGGAGGGTGGAGAGACCCAGTACTTC. The chain employs TRBV6-5 and TRBJ2-5; 10 positions agree with TRBD2. The germline V gene has CDR1 MNHEY and CDR2 SVGAGI. J gave up 4 bases and V 5 bases, and 4 bases lay outside the gene matches. The CDR3 runs 14 residues.

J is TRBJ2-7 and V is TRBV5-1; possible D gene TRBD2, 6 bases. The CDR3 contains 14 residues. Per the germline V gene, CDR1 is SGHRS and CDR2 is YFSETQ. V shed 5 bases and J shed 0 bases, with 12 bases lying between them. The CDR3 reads CASRMTTSSYEQYF. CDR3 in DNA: TGCGCCAGCAGAATGACGACTAGCTCCTACGAGCAGTACTTC.

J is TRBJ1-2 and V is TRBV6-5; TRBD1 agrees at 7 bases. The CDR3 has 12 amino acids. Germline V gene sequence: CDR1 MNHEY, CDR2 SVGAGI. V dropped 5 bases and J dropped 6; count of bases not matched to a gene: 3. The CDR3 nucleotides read TGTGCCAGCAGTCGGACAGGCGATGGCTACACCTTC. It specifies CASSRTGDGYTF.

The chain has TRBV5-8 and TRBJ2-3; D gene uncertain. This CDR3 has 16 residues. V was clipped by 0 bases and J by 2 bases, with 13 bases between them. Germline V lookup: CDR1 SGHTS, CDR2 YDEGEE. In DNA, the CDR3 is TGTGCCAGCAGCTTGGTTGCGTACAGACCCACAGATACGCAGTATTTT. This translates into CASSLVAYRPTDTQYF.

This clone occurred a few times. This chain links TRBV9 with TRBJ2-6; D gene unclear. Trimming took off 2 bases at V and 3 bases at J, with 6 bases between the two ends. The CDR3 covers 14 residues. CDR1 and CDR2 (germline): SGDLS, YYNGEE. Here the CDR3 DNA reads TGTGCCAGCAGCGTCGGTGGTGGGGCCAACGTCCTGACTTTC. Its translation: CASSVGGGANVLTF.

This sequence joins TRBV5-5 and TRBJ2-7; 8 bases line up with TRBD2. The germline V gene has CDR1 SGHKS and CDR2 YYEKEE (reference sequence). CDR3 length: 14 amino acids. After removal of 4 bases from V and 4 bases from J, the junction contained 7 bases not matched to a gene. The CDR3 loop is CASSPRIAGYEQYV. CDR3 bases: TGTGCCAGCAGCCCCCGTATAGCGGGGTACGAGCAGTACGTC.

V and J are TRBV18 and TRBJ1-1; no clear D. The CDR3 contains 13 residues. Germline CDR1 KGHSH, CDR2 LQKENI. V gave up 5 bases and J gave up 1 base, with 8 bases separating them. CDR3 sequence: CASSTQANTEAFF. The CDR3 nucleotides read TGTGCCAGCTCAACGCAGGCGAACACTGAAGCTTTCTTT. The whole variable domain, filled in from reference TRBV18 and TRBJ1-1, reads NAGVMQNPRHLVRRRGQEARLRCSPMKGHSHVYWYRQLPEEGLKFMVYLQKENIIDESGMPKERFSAEFPKEGPSILRIQQVVRGDSAAYFCASSTQANTEAFFGQGTRLTVV.

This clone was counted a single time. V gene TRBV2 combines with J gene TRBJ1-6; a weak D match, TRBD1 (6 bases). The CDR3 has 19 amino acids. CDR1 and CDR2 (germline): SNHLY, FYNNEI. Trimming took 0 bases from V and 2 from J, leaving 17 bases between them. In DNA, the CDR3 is TGTGCCAGCAGTGAAGCGCTTGGTAGGGGGTTCCCCTATAATTCACCCCTCCACTTT. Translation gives CASSEALGRGFPYNSPLHF.

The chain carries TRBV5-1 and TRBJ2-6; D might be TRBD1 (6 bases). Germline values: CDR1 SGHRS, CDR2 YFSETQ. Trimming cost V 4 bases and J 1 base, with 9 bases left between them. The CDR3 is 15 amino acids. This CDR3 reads CASSQTGSGANVLTF. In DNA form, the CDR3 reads TGCGCCAGCAGCCAGACAGGTTCTGGGGCCAACGTCCTGACTTTC.

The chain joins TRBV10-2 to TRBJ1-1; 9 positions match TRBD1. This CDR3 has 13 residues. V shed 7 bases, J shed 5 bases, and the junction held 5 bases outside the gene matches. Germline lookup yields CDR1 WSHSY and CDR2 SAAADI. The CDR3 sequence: CASTVTGGTEAFF. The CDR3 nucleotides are TGCGCCAGCACTGTGACAGGGGGGACTGAAGCTTTCTTT.

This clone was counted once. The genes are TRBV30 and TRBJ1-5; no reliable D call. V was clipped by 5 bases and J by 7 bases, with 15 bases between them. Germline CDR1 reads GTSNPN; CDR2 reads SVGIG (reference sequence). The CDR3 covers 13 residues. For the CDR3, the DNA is TGTGCCTGGCGTCAAACTCCCCAACAGCCCCAGCATTTT. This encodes CAWRQTPQQPQHF.